This is a list of T cell receptor beta chains from one sample in a study of CD8+ T cells in alopecia areata. The assay was immunoSEQ multiplex PCR, and TCRdb's table has in-frame clones only and misses some. The sample holds roughly 110,000 clones, roughly 50% seen once. Sequences were derived from CD8+ T cells sorted from blood, sampled at week 24, from a patient treated with tofacitinib. The receptors derive from a human donor with alopecia areata. The CDR3 runs from the conserved cysteine through the conserved F or W. The D gene is left open where the match is weak. A row's size may be missing; if present it is once, few, many or a size class.

J	D	size	V	DNA	CDR3
TRBJ2-7	NA	NA	TRBV30	TGTGCCTGGAGGCCGTTCAGGGAGTCCTACGAGCAGTACTTC	CAWRPFRESYEQYF
TRBJ2-7	NA	NA	TRBV5-1	TGCGCCAGCAGCTTGACGGGGGGCCGAGGACAGTACTTC	CASSLTGGRGQYF
TRBJ2-7	NA	NA	TRBV13	TGTGCCAGCAGCTTGAACTCCTACGAGCAGTACTTC	CASSLNSYEQYF
TRBJ2-3	TRBD2	NA	TRBV10-2	TGCGCCAGCAGCGGGGGGTCCACAGATACGCAGTATTTT	CASSGGSTDTQYF
TRBJ2-7	TRBD1	few	TRBV29-1	TGCAGCGTTTCCCAACCCGGGACAGGGAAGTACGAGCAGTACTTC	CSVSQPGTGKYEQYF
TRBJ2-2	TRBD1	NA	TRBV5-1	TGCGCCAGCAGCTTGGGGGACAGGGTTCGGGCCACCGGGGAGCTGTTTTTT	CASSLGDRVRATGELFF
TRBJ2-5	NA	NA	TRBV6-6	TGTGCCAGCATCGCAGAAGAGACCCAGTACTTC	CASIAEETQYF
TRBJ2-4	NA	NA	TRBV29-1	TGCAGCGTTGAAGATCTGGAACTGAACATTCAGTACTTC	CSVEDLELNIQYF
TRBJ1-2	TRBD1	NA	TRBV27	TGTGCCAGCAGTTCCAACAATCAAAGGACAGGGGTCTATGGCTACACCTTC	CASSSNNQRTGVYGYTF
TRBJ1-5	NA	few	TRBV6-1	TGTGCCAGCAGTGAATCCGACCAAACTAGCAATCAGCCCCAGCATTTT	CASSESDQTSNQPQHF
TRBJ2-1	NA	NA	TRBV7-8	TGTGCCAGCAGCTTAGCGGGGGGCGGAGGGGATGAGCAGTTCTTC	CASSLAGGGGDEQFF
TRBJ1-2	TRBD1	few	TRBV29-1	TGCAGCGTTTTGTTAATAGGGGGCGACTATGGCTACACCTTC	CSVLLIGGDYGYTF
TRBJ1-6	NA	NA	TRBV5-6	TGTGCCAGCAGCACGGGAGGTGGGGCCCTCCACTTT	CASSTGGGALHF
TRBJ2-2	NA	NA	TRBV5-6	TGTGCCAGCGGTTCCCCCGGGGAGCTGTTTTTT	CASGSPGELFF
TRBJ1-1	NA	NA	TRBV2	TGTGCCAGCAGTGAAGGACGGTTGGGCACTGAAGCTTTCTTT	CASSEGRLGTEAFF
TRBJ2-7	NA	NA	TRBV11-2	TGTGCCAGCAGCCTTACCTACGAGCAGTACTTC	CASSLTYEQYF
TRBJ2-2	NA	few	TRBV4-1	TGCGCCAGCAGCCTGACAGTCCGGAACACCGGGGAGCTGTTTTTT	CASSLTVRNTGELFF
TRBJ1-2	TRBD1	few	TRBV13	TGTGCCAGCAGCTTCGACAGGGGGCTGGGTGGCTACACCTTC	CASSFDRGLGGYTF
TRBJ2-7	TRBD1	few	TRBV5-6	TGTGCCAGCAGCCTCGAACAGGGGTCGGCCTCCTACGAGCAGTACTTC	CASSLEQGSASYEQYF
TRBJ1-1	NA	few	TRBV18	TGTGCCAGCTCACCACCGCAAGGGGTGAACACTGAAGCTTTCTTT	CASSPPQGVNTEAFF
TRBJ2-7	TRBD1	NA	TRBV7-6	TGTGCCAGCAGCCCAGGGACAGGGACGTCCTCCTACGAGCAGTACTTC	CASSPGTGTSSYEQYF
TRBJ1-5	NA	NA	TRBV30	TGTGCCTGGAGTGTAGATAGCAATCAGCCCCAGCATTTT	CAWSVDSNQPQHF
TRBJ2-1	NA	NA	TRBV4-1	TGCGCCAGCAGCCAAGATCTGGCCATGGGGAATGAGCAGTTCTTC	CASSQDLAMGNEQFF
TRBJ2-5	NA	NA	TRBV9	TGTGCCAGCGGGGGCAACCAAGAGACCCAGTACTTC	CASGGNQETQYF
TRBJ2-1	NA	NA	TRBV5-6	TGTGCCAGCAGCTTGGAGGGACGAATATCCTACAATGAGCAGTTCTTC	CASSLEGRISYNEQFF
TRBJ2-7	NA	NA	TRBV7-9	TGTGCCAGCAGCCCCGGGGCAGGGCCCTTCTACGAGCAGTACTTC	CASSPGAGPFYEQYF
TRBJ2-2	TRBD1	once	TRBV30	TGTGCCTGGAGTCCCGGGACAGGCACCGGGGAGCTGTTTTTT	CAWSPGTGTGELFF
TRBJ2-7	TRBD2	NA	TRBV7-3	TGTGCCAGCAGCTGGGGAGTAGCGGGCTCCTACGAGCAGTACTTC	CASSWGVAGSYEQYF
TRBJ2-5	TRBD2	few	TRBV4-3	TGCGCCAGCAGCCAAGTCGGCGGGACTAGCGGGGCGGAGACCCAGTACTTC	CASSQVGGTSGAETQYF
TRBJ2-3	NA	NA	TRBV6-1	TGTGCCAGCCCTCCGCCTAGCACAGATACGCAGTATTTT	CASPPPSTDTQYF
TRBJ1-5	NA	many	TRBV7-9	TGTGCCAGCAGCTGGGGACTAGATAGCAATCAGCCCCAGCATTTT	CASSWGLDSNQPQHF
TRBJ2-5	TRBD2	NA	TRBV19	TGTGCCAGTTCCGTAGCTGGGGCTAGCGGCGAGACCCAGTACTTC	CASSVAGASGETQYF
TRBJ1-5	NA	NA	TRBV7-2	TGTGCCAGCAGCTTAGGTGGGGAAGGGGGCAATCAGCCCCAGCATTTT	CASSLGGEGGNQPQHF
TRBJ2-5	TRBD1	NA	TRBV7-9	TGTGCCAGCAGCCACACAGGGGAAGAGACCCAGTACTTC	CASSHTGEETQYF
TRBJ2-7	TRBD1	few	TRBV30	TGTGCCTGGAGTGATGGGGACAGGGGGCCATACGAGCAGTACTTC	CAWSDGDRGPYEQYF
TRBJ1-2	TRBD1	NA	TRBV7-9	TGTGCCAGCAGCTTCGGACAGGGGTTAGGTAACTATGGCTACACCTTC	CASSFGQGLGNYGYTF
TRBJ1-4	NA	NA	TRBV7-9	TGTGCCAGCAGCTTCCTTACGGGGACTAATGAAAAACTGTTTTTT	CASSFLTGTNEKLFF
TRBJ1-2	NA	few	TRBV9	TGTGCCAGCAGCGAGAATAACTATGGCTACACCTTC	CASSENNYGYTF
TRBJ2-1	NA	NA	TRBV27	TGTGCCAGCGCTATACTACCGGGACACAATGAGCAGTTCTTC	CASAILPGHNEQFF
TRBJ2-5	TRBD1	few	TRBV7-9	TGTGCCAGCAGCTCCTGGGACAGGGCTGAAGAGACCCAGTACTTC	CASSSWDRAEETQYF
TRBJ2-3	TRBD2	NA	TRBV6-4	TGTGCCAGCAGTGATTCGGGGGGGTCCACAGATACGCAGTATTTT	CASSDSGGSTDTQYF
TRBJ1-2	TRBD1	NA	TRBV27	TGTGCCAGCAGTTCGGGAGACAGGGGGCGCCTTTATGGCTACACCTTC	CASSSGDRGRLYGYTF
TRBJ2-7	TRBD2	NA	TRBV19	TGTGCCAGTAGTATGGGGAGGGCCTACGAGCAGTACTTC	CASSMGRAYEQYF